This paragraph reports one T cell receptor (beta chain). The antigen is not known. Sequencing used immunoSEQ multiplex PCR; TCRdb keeps in-frame clones, though not all of them. The sample yields about 100,000 clones, about 93% seen once. The source of the sample is a study of T cell responses to AZD1222 COVID-19 vaccine. About the research overall: Analyses pooled second doses at about 4 or about 12 weeks. Notes on the study in general: White British donors predominated, females outnumbered males, and clonal diversity was possibly underestimated. Scientists sampled the repertoires only once the peak T cell response had passed. Recipients of two AZD1222 doses showed rising Spike-specific TCR breadth and depth.

The sequences come from peripheral blood, collected on day 0 of AZD1222 vaccination. The sequence derives from an adult in good health.

The CDR3 spells CASSGDRGRYEQYF. CDR3 in DNA: TGTGCCAGCAGCGGTGACAGGGGGCGATACGAGCAGTACTTC. V and J are TRBV13 and TRBJ2-7; 10 bases fit TRBD1. V lost 5 bases to trimming and J lost 4 bases; unmatched junction nucleotides: 5. Germline CDR1 PRHDT, CDR2 FYEKMQ (reference sequence). The CDR3 sequence is 14 residues long.